The 30 T cell receptor beta chains presented below share a single source sample, sequenced in a study of blood T cell repertoires in COVID-19. The protocol was immunoSEQ multiplex PCR, while the TCRdb copy is restricted to in-frame clones and leaves out a portion. The table includes tens of thousands of clones, around 85% detected once. The sequenced sample consisted of peripheral blood. The receptors come from a human donor with acute or convalescent COVID-19. The donor label of this sample is uncertain.

The rearrangement links TRBV18 to TRBJ2-7; 7 nucleotides agree with TRBD2. Germline loops: CDR1 KGHSH, CDR2 LQKENI. Trimming cost V 1 base and J 3 bases; bases outside gene matches: 9. This CDR3 is built from 16 residues. CDR3 sequence: CASSPRSYGGSYEQYF. Written as DNA, the CDR3 is TGTGCCAGCTCACCACGCTCATACGGCGGGAGCTACGAGCAGTACTTC.

As for this clone: Additional DNA sequences in this sample encode the identical CDR3. This chain links TRBV7-2 with TRBJ1-4, with unresolved D. Trimming left V 5 bases short and J 0 bases short, with 7 bases between. Germline V gene sequence: CDR1 SGHTA, CDR2 FQGNSA. The CDR3 has 14 residues. CDR3 loop: CASSQGATNEKLFF. The CDR3 coding sequence is TGTGCCAGCAGCCAAGGAGCAACTAATGAAAAACTGTTTTTT. Variable domain in full (rest from reference TRBV7-2 and TRBJ1-4): GAGVSQSPSNKVTEKGKDVELRCDPISGHTALYWYRQSLGQGLEFLIYFQGNSAPDKSGLPSDRFSAERTGGSVSTLTIQRTQQEDSAVYLCASSQGATNEKLFFGSGTQLSVL.

The chain uses TRBV6-5 and TRBJ2-6; TRBD1 might be the D (5 bases). CDR3 length: 15 amino acids. Per the germline V gene, CDR1 is MNHEY and CDR2 is SVGAGI. Trimming left V 8 bases short and J 0 bases short, with 11 bases between. The CDR3 is CASRSGISGANVLTF. DNA for the CDR3: TGTGCCAGCCGGTCAGGGATCTCTGGGGCCAACGTCCTGACTTTC.

The chain has TRBV19 and TRBJ1-2; 7 nucleotides align to TRBD1. The V segment lost 8 bases and the J segment 3 bases; nucleotides outside the gene matches: 12. The germline CDR1 and CDR2 sequences are LNHDA and SQIVND (reference sequence). The CDR3 extends over 15 amino acids. The CDR3: CASYRGQRGDYGYTF. In DNA, the CDR3 is TGTGCCAGTTATCGGGGACAGCGGGGGGACTATGGCTACACCTTC.

The V gene is TRBV7-2, the J gene TRBJ1-5; D ambiguous. The CDR3 spans 14 residues. The germline V gene encodes CDR1 SGHTA and CDR2 FQGNSA. Trimming removed 4 bases from V and 4 bases from J, with 11 bases in between. The DNA for the CDR3 is TGTGCCAGCAGCTCCCAGGATGGGAATCAGCCCCAGCATTTT. It encodes CASSSQDGNQPQHF.

This sequence joins TRBV6-1 and TRBJ1-1, with D unclear. V was clipped by 1 base and J by 0 bases, with 6 bases between them. CDR1 MNHNS and CDR2 SASEGT come from the germline V gene. This CDR3 has 14 amino acids. For the CDR3, the DNA is TGTGCCAGCAGTGAAGGCCTAATGAACACTGAAGCTTTCTTT. Its translation: CASSEGLMNTEAFF.

The rearrangement uses TRBV15 and TRBJ1-1; D is undetermined. This CDR3 comprises 16 residues. The V gene lost 0 bases and the J gene lost 0 bases, with 11 bases spanning the gap. Germline V lookup: CDR1 LNHNV, CDR2 YYDKDF (reference sequence). The CDR3 loop is CATSRDKATMNTEAFF. The CDR3 nucleotides are TGTGCCACCAGCAGAGATAAAGCCACCATGAACACTGAAGCTTTCTTT.

CDR3 amino acids: CASSPIGSGTDTQYF. CDR3 bases: TGTGCCAGCAGTCCCATCGGGAGCGGCACAGATACGCAGTATTTT. V is TRBV27 and J is TRBJ2-3, with a tentative D call TRBD2 (6 bases). V lost 5 bases to trimming and J lost 1 base, with 13 bases between them. CDR1 MNHEY and CDR2 SMNVEV come from the germline V gene (reference sequence). The CDR3 extends over 15 amino acids.

The chain links TRBV19 to TRBJ2-7; 11 nucleotides line up with TRBD2. V lost 4 bases, J lost 0 bases, and 5 bases stayed unmatched. The CDR3 is 16 amino acids. Germline lookup yields CDR1 LNHDA and CDR2 SQIVND (reference sequence). As DNA, the CDR3 is TGTGCCAGTAGTAGGGGACTAGCGGATATCTCCTACGAGCAGTACTTC. Its translation: CASSRGLADISYEQYF.

The V and J genes are TRBV2 and TRBJ1-1; weak D call: TRBD1 (6 bases). The CDR3 is made up of 14 amino acids. Trimming stripped 2 bases from V and 5 bases from J, with 12 bases between. Germline assignment: CDR1 SNHLY and CDR2 FYNNEI. CDR3: CASSETQGWTEAFF. In nucleotides, the CDR3 is TGTGCCAGCAGTGAAACCCAGGGGTGGACTGAAGCTTTCTTT. Full variable domain (rest looked up from reference TRBV2 and TRBJ1-1): EPEVTQTPSHQVTQMGQEVILRCVPISNHLYFYWYRQILGQKVEFLVSFYNNEISEKSEIFDDQFSVERPDGSNFTLKIRSTKLEDSAMYFCASSETQGWTEAFFGQGTRLTVV.

This clone was counted once. The CDR3, as DNA: TGTGCCAGCAGCTTAGGTGGGCCGGCCTATGGCTACACCTTC. It encodes CASSLGGPAYGYTF. J is TRBJ1-2 and V is TRBV11-3; D is undetermined. Germline V gene lookup returns CDR1 SGHNT and CDR2 YENEEA. CDR3 size: 14 residues. Trimming removed 1 base at V and 4 bases at J, with 10 bases between.

The chain recombines TRBV9 with TRBJ1-3; D may be TRBD1 (6 bases). V lost 4 bases and J lost 1, with 12 bases in between. Germline CDR1 and CDR2: SGDLS and YYNGEE. This CDR3 has 15 residues. Written as DNA, the CDR3 is TGTGCCAGCAGCACCCTGACAGGTTCTGGAAACACCATATATTTT. This translates into CASSTLTGSGNTIYF. Complete variable domain (other parts from reference TRBV9 and TRBJ1-3): DSGVTQTPKHLITATGQRVTLRCSPRSGDLSVYWYQQSLDQGLQFLIQYYNGEERAKGNILERFSAQQFPDLHSELNLSSLELGDSALYFCASSTLTGSGNTIYFGEGSWLTVV.

The CDR3 nucleotides are TGTGCCAGCAGCTCACCACCCCTAGCGGGAGTTGGAGATACGCAGTATTTT. It encodes CASSSPPLAGVGDTQYF. The rearrangement uses TRBV7-9 and TRBJ2-3, with TRBD2 matching 10 bases. The V gene end was trimmed by 4 bases and the J gene end by 5 bases; junction bases not matched to a gene: 12. The germline V gene has CDR1 SEHNR and CDR2 FQNEAQ (reference sequence). This CDR3 region has 17 residues.

The V call is TRBV30, the J call TRBJ1-1, with 8 bases aligning to TRBD1. The CDR3 consists of 13 residues. Unmatched junction bases numbered 4, after V lost 6 bases and J lost 1 base. Per the germline V gene, CDR1 is GTSNPN and CDR2 is SVGIG (reference sequence). The CDR3 DNA sequence: TGTGCCTGCCTGGGGACAGGGAACACTGAAGCTTTCTTT. Amino acids: CACLGTGNTEAFF.

The V gene is TRBV28, the J gene TRBJ2-7; no firm D call. V dropped 2 bases and J dropped 1 base, with 9 bases sitting between them. The CDR3 is 14 residues long. CDR1 MDHEN and CDR2 SYDVKM come from the germline V gene. DNA of the CDR3: TGTGCCAGCAGTTTACCGGCAGGATCCTACGAGCAGTACTTC. Translation: CASSLPAGSYEQYF.

The rearrangement links TRBV5-4 to TRBJ1-1; D is ambiguous. The CDR3 covers 11 residues. The V gene lost 0 bases and the J gene lost 7 bases, with 4 bases spanning the gap. Germline values: CDR1 SGHNT, CDR2 YYREEE (reference sequence). This CDR3 reads CASSLVSEAFF. In DNA, the CDR3 is TGTGCCAGCAGCTTGGTCAGTGAAGCTTTCTTT. Filled out from reference TRBV5-4 and TRBJ1-1, the complete variable domain reads ETGVTQSPTHLIKTRGQQVTLRCSSQSGHNTVSWYQQALGQGPQFIFQYYREEENGRGNFPPRFSGLQFPNYSSELNVNALELDDSALYLCASSLVSEAFFGQGTRLTVV.

The chain is built from TRBV4-1 and TRBJ2-7; 13 nucleotides match TRBD2. The CDR3 is made up of 18 amino acids. J was trimmed by 0 bases and V by 3 bases; bases with no gene match: 8. Germline lookup yields CDR1 MGHRA and CDR2 YSYEKL. The CDR3 protein is CASSQAGTSGVFSYEQYF. The CDR3 nucleotides are TGCGCCAGCAGCCAGGCCGGGACTAGCGGGGTCTTCTCCTACGAGCAGTACTTC.

The CDR3 sequence is CATSGGRGRHTSTDTQYF. DNA of the CDR3: TGTGCCACCAGTGGGGGGCGGGGGCGGCACACTAGCACAGATACGCAGTATTTT. The genes are TRBV24-1 and TRBJ2-3, with a tentative D call TRBD2 (7 bases). Per germline, CDR1 KGHDR and CDR2 SFDVKD. V gave up 5 bases and J gave up 0 bases, with 20 bases separating them. This CDR3 spans 18 amino acids.

This clone has only one observation. The chain employs TRBV5-1 and TRBJ2-3; TRBD2 might be the D (5 bases). V lost 0 bases and J lost 6, with 14 bases in between. Germline CDR1 reads SGHRS; CDR2 reads YFSETQ. CDR3 size: 15 residues. CDR3 residues: CASSLEGTERDTQYF. In DNA form, the CDR3 reads TGCGCCAGCAGCTTGGAAGGCACGGAGCGGGATACGCAGTATTTT. Looking up the rest from reference TRBV5-1 and TRBJ2-3 gives the full variable domain: KAGVTQTPRYLIKTRGQQVTLSCSPISGHRSVSWYQQTPGQGLQFLFEYFSETQRNKGNFPGRFSGRQFSNSRSEMNVSTLELGDSALYLCASSLEGTERDTQYFGPGTRLTVL.

The J gene is TRBJ1-1, the V gene TRBV6-5; TRBD1 is a possible D gene (6 bases). The germline V gene has CDR1 MNHEY and CDR2 SVGAGI. The CDR3 covers 14 residues. Trimming removed 8 bases at V and 4 bases at J, with 17 bases between. For the CDR3, the DNA is TGTGCCAGCGTGGGGGTAGGGACAATCACTGAAGCTTTCTTT. This codes for CASVGVGTITEAFF.

V is TRBV21-1 and J is TRBJ2-7; the table assigns TRBD2, which was not confirmed against the DNA. TRBV21-1 corresponds to a pseudogene. The length of the CDR3 is 13 residues. For the CDR3, the DNA is TGTGCCAGCAGAGGATCTAGAGGCTACGAGCAGTACTTC. It translates to CASRGSRGYEQYF.

The rearrangement uses TRBV11-2 and TRBJ2-7, with D uncertain. Germline values: CDR1 SGHAT, CDR2 FQNNGV. V lost 0 bases and J lost 0, with 12 bases in between. This CDR3 is built from 16 residues. CDR3 amino acids: CASSLEALRSSYEQYF. Written as DNA, the CDR3 is TGTGCCAGCAGCTTAGAAGCCCTAAGAAGCTCCTACGAGCAGTACTTC.

This sequence joins TRBV2 and TRBJ2-5, with D hard to call. The CDR3 loop spans 14 amino acids. Trimming removed 3 bases from V and 7 bases from J, with 15 bases in between. Germline V gene lookup returns CDR1 SNHLY and CDR2 FYNNEI. The CDR3 reads CASSEVVTGVTQYF. CDR3 sequence (DNA): TGTGCCAGCAGTGAGGTTGTGACTGGCGTGACCCAGTACTTC.

This clone was recorded once. The CDR3 DNA reads as TGTGCCAGCAGCTTTTCCTTCCAAGAGACCCAGTACTTC. It yields the protein CASSFSFQETQYF. J is TRBJ2-5 and V is TRBV7-2; D remains unclear. Germline loops: CDR1 SGHTA, CDR2 FQGNSA. The CDR3 runs 13 residues. The germline V and J ends were trimmed by 3 bases and 1 base, with 6 bases remaining between them.

The chain is built from TRBV30 and TRBJ1-2; 9 positions match TRBD1. Unmatched junction bases numbered 6, after V lost 4 bases and J lost 3 bases. This CDR3 is 14 amino acids long. Germline CDR1 and CDR2: GTSNPN and SVGIG (reference sequence). CDR3 nucleotide sequence: TGTGCCTGGACTTCCGGGACAGGGTACTATGGCTACACCTTC. Translation gives CAWTSGTGYYGYTF.

The chain carries TRBV6-6 and TRBJ2-6, with D maybe TRBD1 (6 bases). CDR3 length: 18 amino acids. The germline V and J ends were trimmed by 5 bases and 1 base, with 18 bases remaining between them. Germline assignment: CDR1 MNHNY and CDR2 SVGAGI (reference sequence). The CDR3 bases are TGTGCCAGCAGTCCCAACAGGGTGTCATTATCTGGGGCCAACGTCCTGACTTTC. Translating gives CASSPNRVSLSGANVLTF.

CDR3 bases: TGTGCCAGCAGTTACTCGATACAATCCGGGGAGCTGTTTTTT. Protein sequence: CASSYSIQSGELFF. This chain joins TRBV6-2 or TRBV6-3 and TRBJ2-2; D ambiguous. CDR3 size: 14 residues. Germline V lookup: CDR1 MNHEY, CDR2 SVGEGT. V gave up 0 bases and J gave up 6 bases, with 8 bases separating them.

The CDR3 here is CSVEERVGGGYTF. The CDR3 nucleotides are TGCAGCGTTGAAGAACGAGTCGGGGGAGGCTACACCTTC. The gene calls are TRBV29-1 and TRBJ1-2, with D possibly matching TRBD1 (5 bases). This CDR3 has 13 amino acids. From germline, CDR1 is SQVTM and CDR2 ANQGSEA. Deletions cut 0 bases from V and 8 bases from J, with 13 bases between.

The rearrangement links TRBV5-5 to TRBJ2-7; 7 nucleotides align to TRBD2. CDR3 length: 14 amino acids. Germline CDR1 and CDR2: SGHKS and YYEKEE (reference sequence). The ends lost 3 bases at V and 6 bases at J; junction bases unmatched: 9. For the CDR3, the DNA is TGTGCCAGCAGCTGGGGGAGAGGGGAGGGCGAGCAGTACTTC. It specifies CASSWGRGEGEQYF.

As regards this clone: This sample also contains other DNA sequences that code for the same CDR3. The genes are TRBV5-1 and TRBJ1-5; tentatively, D is TRBD1 (6 bases). The V end lost 2 bases, the J end lost 0 bases, and 6 bases lay between the germline ends. Germline CDR1 and CDR2: SGHRS and YFSETQ. The CDR3 consists of 14 residues. The CDR3: CASSLGGSNQPQHF. The DNA for the CDR3 is TGCGCCAGCAGCTTAGGGGGTAGCAATCAGCCCCAGCATTTT.